A single sample gave rise to the 29 T cell receptor beta chains below, sequenced in a study of T cell repertoires in cytomegalovirus infection. TCRdb re-derived calls from the reads in MiXCR, one entry per CDR3 protein. The sample shows 630,000 or so distinct CDR3 sequences, roughly 24% of them seen only once. The sample consisted of CD8+ T cells from PBMCs. The receptors shown here come from a human donor in good health (CMV status not recorded). Some clones in this sample may be carry-over from other donors' samples.

The CDR3 reads CASSLQTGPWTEAFF. As DNA, the CDR3 is TGTGCCAGCAGCCTCCAGACAGGGCCGTGGACTGAAGCTTTCTTT. The rearrangement links TRBV27 to TRBJ1-1; 7 positions match TRBD1. The CDR3 totals 15 residues. Per germline, CDR1 MNHEY and CDR2 SMNVEV (reference sequence). Germline trimming cut 6 bases from V and 5 bases from J; bases unmatched to any gene: 12.

This chain connects TRBV6-2 or TRBV6-3 to TRBJ2-1; D call uncertain. The V and J ends lost 4 bases and 5 bases respectively, with 6 bases between them. The CDR3 extends over 12 amino acids. Per the germline V gene, CDR1 is MNHEY and CDR2 is SVGEGT. In DNA, the CDR3 is TGTGCCAGCAGTTGGTGGGACAATGAGCAGTTCTTC. It yields the protein CASSWWDNEQFF.

A few counts support this clonotype. The rearrangement links TRBV2 to TRBJ2-1; 12 bases match TRBD2. Germline V gene sequence: CDR1 SNHLY, CDR2 FYNNEI. The V segment lost 4 bases and the J segment 7 bases; nucleotides outside the gene matches: 2. This CDR3 has 14 amino acids. Here the CDR3 reads CASSASGGANEQFF. Here the CDR3 DNA reads TGTGCCAGCAGTGCTAGCGGGGGGGCTAATGAGCAGTTCTTC.

This clonotype turned up a few times. The chain joins TRBV20-1 to TRBJ2-1; TRBD1 or TRBD2 may be the D gene (5 bases each). Germline values: CDR1 DFQATT, CDR2 SNEGSKA (reference sequence). Trimming cost V 0 bases and J 4 bases, with 19 bases left between them. The CDR3 runs to 17 residues. CDR3 nucleotides: TGCAGTGCTAGAGATGGGACGGGCAGGCGGATATACAATGAGCAGTTCTTC. It specifies CSARDGTGRRIYNEQFF.

J is TRBJ2-3 and V is TRBV6-6, with 8 bases lining up with TRBD1. In germline, CDR1 is MNHNY, CDR2 SVGAGI (reference sequence). V lost 4 bases and J lost 6; bases outside the gene matches: 12. The CDR3 spans 16 residues. This CDR3 reads CASSLRTGPVGDTQYF. CDR3 bases: TGTGCCAGCAGTTTAAGGACAGGGCCGGTAGGGGATACGCAGTATTTT.

Many counts were recorded for this clonotype. The chain recombines TRBV20-1 with TRBJ1-2; no clear D gene. The germline V gene has CDR1 DFQATT and CDR2 SNEGSKA (reference sequence). V was cut by 3 bases and J by 7 bases, with 18 bases left in between. The length of the CDR3 is 14 residues. This chain's CDR3 is CSASKPEYGFGYTF. In nucleotides, the CDR3 is TGCAGTGCTAGCAAACCAGAGTACGGGTTTGGCTACACCTTC.

The chain links TRBV7-9 to TRBJ2-1; D possibly corresponds to TRBD2 (7 bases). Germline CDR1 reads SEHNR; CDR2 reads FQNEAQ (reference sequence). V lost 5 bases to trimming and J lost 5 bases, with 16 bases between them. The CDR3 has 15 amino acids. CDR3 nucleotide sequence: TGTGCCAGCAGCAGGGGGGGAGGCAGGGACAATGAGCAGTTCTTC. It codes for CASSRGGGRDNEQFF.

This clonotype showed up just a few times. The chain has TRBV6-6 and TRBJ1-1, with a weak D call TRBD1 (6 bases). V lost 0 bases and J 4 bases, leaving 15 bases between the germline ends. This CDR3 has 16 amino acids. CDR1 and CDR2 from the germline V gene are MNHNY and SVGAGI (reference sequence). The CDR3 DNA reads TGTGCCAGCAGTTACTCGTCGGGGGGCGGGGGCACTGAAGCTTTCTTT. Translating gives CASSYSSGGGGTEAFF.

This clonotype has only a few counts. J is TRBJ2-2 and V is TRBV28; D might be TRBD1 (5 bases). The CDR3 covers 18 residues. V lost 3 bases to trimming and J lost 1 base, with 18 bases between them. CDR1 MDHEN and CDR2 SYDVKM come from the germline V gene. The CDR3, as DNA: TGTGCCAGCAGTTTCCAACAGGAAATTCTGGGGAACACCGGGGAGCTGTTTTTT. The encoded protein is CASSFQQEILGNTGELFF.

On this clonotype: A read error may be the cause here, since a much bigger clone is one base away. The genes are TRBV10-3 and TRBJ2-1; a weak D match, TRBD2 (6 bases). The germline CDR1 and CDR2 sequences are ENHRY and SYGVKD. Trimming removed 3 bases from V and 5 bases from J, with 11 bases in between. The CDR3 sequence is 14 residues long. The CDR3 nucleotides read TGTGCCATCAGTGAAGCGGGCCCACACAATGAGCAGTTCTTC. It codes for CAISEAGPHNEQFF.

The sample holds a few counts of this clonotype. The chain joins TRBV14 to TRBJ2-1; tentatively, D is TRBD2 (6 bases). Germline V gene sequence: CDR1 SGHDN, CDR2 FVKESK. V gave up 4 bases and J gave up 0 bases, with 13 bases separating them. The CDR3 is made up of 16 amino acids. CDR3 region: CASSRGGLPSYNEQFF. The DNA for the CDR3 is TGTGCCAGCAGCCGAGGAGGACTACCCTCCTACAATGAGCAGTTCTTC.

The V call is TRBV10-3, the J call TRBJ2-7, with D possibly TRBD1 on 5 matching bases. Germline V gene data show CDR1 as ENHRY and CDR2 as SYGVKD. V was clipped by 6 bases and J by 3 bases, with 9 bases between them. The CDR3 loop spans 12 amino acids. CDR3: CAISDSDYEQYV. The CDR3 DNA reads TGTGCCATCAGCGACAGCGACTACGAGCAGTACGTC.

The chain employs TRBV6-6 and TRBJ2-5; 8 nucleotides line up with TRBD2. CDR3 length: 16 residues. In germline, CDR1 is MNHNY, CDR2 SVGAGI (reference sequence). V lost 2 bases and J lost 9; bases outside the gene matches: 14. The CDR3 nucleotides read TGTGCCAGCAGTTACCCGACTAGCGCGGGGGGTGAGGCCCAGTACTTC. Residues: CASSYPTSAGGEAQYF.

The chain joins TRBV15 to TRBJ1-2; 7 bases match TRBD1. CDR1 LNHNV and CDR2 YYDKDF come from the germline V gene (reference sequence). The CDR3 contains 18 residues. With 0 bases clipped from V and 3 bases from J, the junction kept 13 bases outside the gene matches. The CDR3 region is CATSRDLAGGLSDYGYTF. The CDR3 coding sequence is TGTGCCACCAGCAGAGATCTGGCAGGGGGTTTGTCAGACTATGGCTACACCTTC.

The chain combines TRBV28 with TRBJ2-5; no firm D call. The CDR3 contains 15 residues. Germline values: CDR1 MDHEN, CDR2 SYDVKM. V shed 6 bases and J shed 0 bases, with 14 bases lying between them. The CDR3 loop reads CASRSLGQNQETQYF. The CDR3 DNA sequence: TGTGCCAGCAGGAGCCTCGGGCAGAACCAAGAGACCCAGTACTTC.

This clonotype has at least ten counts. The chain links TRBV7-2 to TRBJ1-4, with D perhaps matching TRBD1 (5 bases). The CDR3 is made up of 17 amino acids. V lost 4 bases and J 2 bases, leaving 17 bases between the germline ends. Germline V gives CDR1 SGHTA, CDR2 FQGNSA. DNA of the CDR3: TGTGCCAGCAGCTCATTATACTCAGGGAGGACTAATGAAAAACTGTTTTTT. It specifies CASSSLYSGRTNEKLFF.

The CDR3 spells CASSERRGPDTQYF. CDR3 DNA sequence: TGTGCCAGCAGTGAAAGACGAGGGCCAGATACGCAGTATTTT. The genes are TRBV2 and TRBJ2-3; D is perhaps TRBD2 (5 bases). The germline V gene encodes CDR1 SNHLY and CDR2 FYNNEI. CDR3 size: 14 residues. The V and J ends lost 2 bases and 4 bases respectively, with 10 bases between them. Complete variable domain (other parts from reference TRBV2 and TRBJ2-3): EPEVTQTPSHQVTQMGQEVILRCVPISNHLYFYWYRQILGQKVEFLVSFYNNEISEKSEIFDDQFSVERPDGSNFTLKIRSTKLEDSAMYFCASSERRGPDTQYFGPGTRLTVL.

The chain links TRBV28 to TRBJ1-1; tentatively, D is TRBD1 (6 bases). The germline gives CDR1 MDHEN, CDR2 SYDVKM. The CDR3 contains 14 residues. The V and J ends lost 5 bases and 3 bases respectively, with 13 bases between them. The CDR3 DNA reads TGTGCCAGCAGTGACCGGGGGGCGGACACTGAAGCTTTCTTT. This codes for CASSDRGADTEAFF.

This clonotype was counted a few times. The chain is built from TRBV6-5 and TRBJ2-2; D is uncertain. Germline lookup yields CDR1 MNHEY and CDR2 SVGAGI. The length of the CDR3 is 14 residues. V was clipped by 2 bases and J by 0 bases, with 4 bases between them. The CDR3 nucleotides are TGTGCCAGCAGTTACGCCGCGAACACCGGGGAGCTGTTTTTT. It specifies CASSYAANTGELFF.

The chain recombines TRBV19 with TRBJ2-5; no definite D call. Germline V gives CDR1 LNHDA, CDR2 SQIVND (reference sequence). Between the trimmed V and J ends, which lost 5 bases and 5 bases, there was a span of 18 bases. The CDR3 runs 15 residues. The CDR3 DNA reads TGTGCCAGTAGTGGAAGGCACGGTGGTTGGGAGACCCAGTACTTC. As protein: CASSGRHGGWETQYF.

This clonotype has ten or more counts. This chain joins TRBV7-9 and TRBJ2-1; D is unresolved. The germline V gene encodes CDR1 SEHNR and CDR2 FQNEAQ (reference sequence). The V and J ends lost 5 bases and 4 bases respectively, with 15 bases between them. The CDR3 totals 15 residues. CDR3 sequence reads: CASSLSFLAYNEQFF. CDR3 nucleotides: TGTGCCAGCAGCCTCTCTTTCTTGGCATACAATGAGCAGTTCTTC.

This clonotype was picked up a small number of times. The V gene is TRBV9, the J gene TRBJ2-1, with 8 bases that match TRBD2. After removal of 0 bases from V and 3 bases from J, the junction contained 2 bases not matched to a gene. Germline lookup yields CDR1 SGDLS and CDR2 YYNGEE. CDR3 size: 15 residues. This CDR3 reads CASSVGGGIYNEQFF. CDR3 in DNA: TGTGCCAGCAGCGTAGGCGGGGGGATCTACAATGAGCAGTTCTTC.

This clonotype was detected only a few times. The genes are TRBV5-5 and TRBJ1-1, with 10 bases fitting TRBD1. Germline V CDR1 and CDR2: SGHKS, YYEKEE (reference sequence). V lost 5 bases and J lost 6; bases outside the gene matches: 10. The CDR3 spans 15 residues. CDR3 DNA sequence: TGTGCCAGCAGTTATCCCGGGACAGGGGTGCCTGAAGCTTTCTTT. This encodes CASSYPGTGVPEAFF.

The chain uses TRBV28 and TRBJ2-3, with 9 bases fitting TRBD2. With 6 bases clipped from V and 0 bases from J, the junction kept 13 bases outside the gene matches. The CDR3 is made up of 18 amino acids. CDR1 is MDHEN and CDR2 is SYDVKM in the germline V gene. The CDR3 region is CASSLEIAGVSSTDTQYF. The CDR3, as DNA: TGTGCCAGCAGCCTCGAAATAGCGGGGGTCTCTAGCACAGATACGCAGTATTTT. Supplemented by reference TRBV28 and TRBJ2-3, the full variable domain reads DVKVTQSSRYLVKRTGEKVFLECVQDMDHENMFWYRQDPGLGLRLIYFSYDVKMKEKGDIPEGYSVSREKKERFSLILESASTNQTSMYLCASSLEIAGVSSTDTQYFGPGTRLTVL.

The gene calls are TRBV29-1 and TRBJ2-7, with D tentatively TRBD1 or TRBD2 (5 bases each). V was trimmed by 4 bases and J by 1 base, leaving 14 bases between them. The germline gives CDR1 SQVTM, CDR2 ANQGSEA. The CDR3 contains 14 residues. Here the CDR3 reads CSVVFGGNSYEQYF. The DNA of the CDR3 is TGCAGCGTTGTTTTTGGGGGTAATTCCTACGAGCAGTACTTC.

V is TRBV9 and J is TRBJ2-6; D is uncertain. The V and J ends lost 0 bases and 2 bases respectively, with 6 bases between them. The CDR3 spans 15 residues. Germline CDR1 SGDLS, CDR2 YYNGEE. CDR3: CASSVDGAGANVLTF. In DNA form, the CDR3 reads TGTGCCAGCAGCGTAGATGGGGCTGGGGCCAACGTCCTGACTTTC.

This sequence joins TRBV7-9 and TRBJ2-6, with TRBD1 matching over 9 bases. CDR3 length: 16 residues. Germline V CDR1 and CDR2: SEHNR, FQNEAQ (reference sequence). V was clipped by 5 bases and J by 3 bases; unmatched bases: 5. The CDR3 here is CASSPDRGYGANVLTF. CDR3 coding DNA: TGTGCCAGCAGCCCGGACAGGGGATATGGGGCCAACGTCCTGACTTTC.

The rearrangement joins TRBV7-9 to TRBJ1-5; a possible D gene is TRBD1 (6 bases). V lost 7 bases, J lost 4 bases, and 17 bases lay in between. CDR3 length equals 15 residues. Germline V gives CDR1 SEHNR, CDR2 FQNEAQ (reference sequence). In DNA, the CDR3 is TGTGCCAGCACTCCCGCGGGGGGGCCAAATCAGCCCCAGCATTTT. This sequence encodes CASTPAGGPNQPQHF.

The V gene is TRBV7-2, the J gene TRBJ1-1; no clear D gene. CDR1 and CDR2 (germline): SGHTA, FQGNSA. The CDR3 has 14 amino acids. Trimming pared 0 bases from V and 6 bases from J, leaving 11 bases between. For the CDR3, the DNA is TGTGCCAGCAGCTTAGCGCTCGAGGGCCCTGAAGCTTTCTTT. It yields the protein CASSLALEGPEAFF.